This note documents a single T cell receptor (beta chain) sequence. TCRdb's table, derived via immunoSEQ multiplex PCR, lists solely in-frame clones and lacks some. The sample gives approximately 300,000 clones, 85% to 90% of which show up once; 0.95% to 1.3% is in the top ten. This entry belongs to a study of blood T cell repertoires in COVID-19. The V and J ends lost 2 bases and 5 bases, in that order; junction bases with no gene match: 3. Germline lookup yields CDR1 MNHEY and CDR2 SVGEGT. The CDR3 loop spans 14 amino acids. Sequenced sample: peripheral blood. The V and J genes are TRBV6-2 or TRBV6-3 and TRBJ1-5, with TRBD1 matching 7 bases. This receptor was obtained from a woman in her forties with COVID-19, enrolled during active disease. The CDR3 protein is CASSYLDRDQPQHF. CDR3 DNA sequence: TGTGCCAGCAGTTACCTCGACAGGGATCAGCCCCAGCATTTT.